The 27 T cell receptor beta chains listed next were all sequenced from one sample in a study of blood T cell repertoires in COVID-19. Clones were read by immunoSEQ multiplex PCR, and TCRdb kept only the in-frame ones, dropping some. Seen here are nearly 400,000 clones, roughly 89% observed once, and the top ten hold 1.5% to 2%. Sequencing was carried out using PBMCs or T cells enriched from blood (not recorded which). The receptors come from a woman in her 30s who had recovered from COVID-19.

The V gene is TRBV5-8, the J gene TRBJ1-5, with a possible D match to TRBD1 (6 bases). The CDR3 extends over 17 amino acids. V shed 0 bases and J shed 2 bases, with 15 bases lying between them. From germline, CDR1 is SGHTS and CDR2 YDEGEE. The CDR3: CASSLGVGALGNQPQHF. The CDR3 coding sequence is TGTGCCAGCAGCTTGGGGGTGGGGGCGCTTGGCAATCAGCCCCAGCATTTT.

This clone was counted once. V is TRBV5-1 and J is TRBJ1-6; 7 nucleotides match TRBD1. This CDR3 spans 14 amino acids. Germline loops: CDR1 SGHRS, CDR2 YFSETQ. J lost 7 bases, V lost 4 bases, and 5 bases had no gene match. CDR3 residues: CASSPGTANSPLHF. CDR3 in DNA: TGCGCCAGCAGCCCGGGGACAGCAAATTCACCCCTCCACTTT. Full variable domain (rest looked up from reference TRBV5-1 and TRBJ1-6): KAGVTQTPRYLIKTRGQQVTLSCSPISGHRSVSWYQQTPGQGLQFLFEYFSETQRNKGNFPGRFSGRQFSNSRSEMNVSTLELGDSALYLCASSPGTANSPLHFGNGTRLTVT.

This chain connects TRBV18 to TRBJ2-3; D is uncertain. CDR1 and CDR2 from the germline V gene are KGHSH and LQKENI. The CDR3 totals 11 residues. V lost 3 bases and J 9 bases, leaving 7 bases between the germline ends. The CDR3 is CASSPAGTQYF. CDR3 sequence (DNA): TGTGCCAGCTCACCCGCCGGGACGCAGTATTTT.

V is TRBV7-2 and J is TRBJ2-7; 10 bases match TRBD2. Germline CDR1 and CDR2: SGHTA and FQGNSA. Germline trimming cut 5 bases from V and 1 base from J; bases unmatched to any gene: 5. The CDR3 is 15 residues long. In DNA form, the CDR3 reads TGTGCCAGCAGCCCCCTACTAGCGGGGTCCTACGAGCAGTACTTC. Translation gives CASSPLLAGSYEQYF.

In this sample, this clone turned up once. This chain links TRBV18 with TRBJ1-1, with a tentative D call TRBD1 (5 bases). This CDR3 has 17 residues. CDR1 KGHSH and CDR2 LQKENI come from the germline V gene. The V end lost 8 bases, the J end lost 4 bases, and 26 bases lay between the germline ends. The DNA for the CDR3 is TGTGCCAGCCAACCACGGGGCCAAGACAGACTCCTCACTGAAGCTTTCTTT. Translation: CASQPRGQDRLLTEAFF.

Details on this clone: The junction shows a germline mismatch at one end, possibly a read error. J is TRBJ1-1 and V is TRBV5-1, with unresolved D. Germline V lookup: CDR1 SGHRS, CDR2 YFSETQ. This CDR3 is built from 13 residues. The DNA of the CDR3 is TGCGCCAGCTGCTTGGTGGCGAACACTGAAGCTTTCTTT. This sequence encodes CASCLVANTEAFF. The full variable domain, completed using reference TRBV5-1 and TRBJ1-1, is KAGVTQTPRYLIKTRGQQVTLSCSPISGHRSVSWYQQTPGQGLQFLFEYFSETQRNKGNFPGRFSGRQFSNSRSEMNVSTLELGDSALYLCASCLVANTEAFFGQGTRLTVV.

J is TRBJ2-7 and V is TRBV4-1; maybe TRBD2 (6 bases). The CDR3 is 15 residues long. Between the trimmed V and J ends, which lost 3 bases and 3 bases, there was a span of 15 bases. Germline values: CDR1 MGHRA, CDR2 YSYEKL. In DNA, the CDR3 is TGCGCCAGCAGCCAGGAGCGGGCAGGAAACTACGAGCAGTACTTC. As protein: CASSQERAGNYEQYF.

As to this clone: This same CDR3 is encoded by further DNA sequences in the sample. This chain's CDR3 is CASSSGAYEQYF. CDR3 coding DNA: TGTGCCAGCAGTAGCGGGGCCTACGAGCAGTACTTC. This rearrangement joins TRBV6-5 to TRBJ2-7; the match to TRBD2 covers 7 bases. The J segment lost 2 bases and the V segment lost 5 bases, leaving 0 bases of the junction unmatched. Germline CDR1 is MNHEY and CDR2 is SVGAGI. The CDR3 loop spans 12 amino acids.

The CDR3 sequence: CASSRLAGDDTQYF. In DNA, the CDR3 is TGTGCCAGCAGCCGACTAGCGGGAGACGATACGCAGTATTTT. The rearrangement joins TRBV7-3 to TRBJ2-3; 12 nucleotides align to TRBD2. The V segment lost 5 bases and the J segment 6 bases; nucleotides outside the gene matches: 3. The germline V gene encodes CDR1 SGHTA and CDR2 FQGTGA. This CDR3 has 14 amino acids.

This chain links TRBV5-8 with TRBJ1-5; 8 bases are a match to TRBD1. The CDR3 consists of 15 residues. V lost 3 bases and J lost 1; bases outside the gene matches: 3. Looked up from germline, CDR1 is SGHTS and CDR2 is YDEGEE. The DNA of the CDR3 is TGTGCCAGCAGCTCGGGACAGGAGAGCAATCAGCCCCAGCATTTT. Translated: CASSSGQESNQPQHF.

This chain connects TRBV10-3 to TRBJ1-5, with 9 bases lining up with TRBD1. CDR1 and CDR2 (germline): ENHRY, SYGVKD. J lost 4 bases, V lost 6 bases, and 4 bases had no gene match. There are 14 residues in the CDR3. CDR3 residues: CAISLTGGNQPQHF. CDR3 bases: TGTGCCATCAGCCTGACAGGGGGGAATCAGCCCCAGCATTTT.

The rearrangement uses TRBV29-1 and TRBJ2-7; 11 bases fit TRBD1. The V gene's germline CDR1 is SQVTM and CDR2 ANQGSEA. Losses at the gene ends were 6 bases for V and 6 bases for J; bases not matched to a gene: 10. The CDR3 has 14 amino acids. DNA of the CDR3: TGCAGCGTCGATACACCGGGACAGGGGGGCGAGCAGTACTTC. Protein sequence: CSVDTPGQGGEQYF.

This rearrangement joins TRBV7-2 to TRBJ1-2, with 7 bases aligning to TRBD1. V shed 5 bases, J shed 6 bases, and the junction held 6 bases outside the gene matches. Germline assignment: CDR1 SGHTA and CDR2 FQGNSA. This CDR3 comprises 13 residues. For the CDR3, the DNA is TGTGCCAGCAGCCCATCAGGGGGTGATGGCTACACCTTC. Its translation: CASSPSGGDGYTF.

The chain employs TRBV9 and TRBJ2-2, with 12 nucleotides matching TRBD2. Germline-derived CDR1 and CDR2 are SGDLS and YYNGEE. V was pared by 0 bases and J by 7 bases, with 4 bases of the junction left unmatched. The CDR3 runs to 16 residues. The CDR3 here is CASSVGLAGEGGELFF. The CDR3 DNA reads TGTGCCAGCAGCGTAGGACTAGCGGGAGAGGGCGGGGAGCTGTTTTTT.

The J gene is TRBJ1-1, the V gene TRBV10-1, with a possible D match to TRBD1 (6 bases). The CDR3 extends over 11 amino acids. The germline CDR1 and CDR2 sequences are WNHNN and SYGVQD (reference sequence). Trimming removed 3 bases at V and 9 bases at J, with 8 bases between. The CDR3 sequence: CASSDTGKAFF. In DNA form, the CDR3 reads TGCGCCAGCAGTGACACAGGGAAAGCTTTCTTT.

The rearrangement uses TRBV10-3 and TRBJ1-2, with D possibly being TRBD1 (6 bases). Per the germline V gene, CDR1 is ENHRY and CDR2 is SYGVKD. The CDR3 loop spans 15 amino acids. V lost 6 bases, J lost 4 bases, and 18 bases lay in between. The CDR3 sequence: CAIRIQGRGGYGYTF. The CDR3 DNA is TGTGCCATCAGAATCCAGGGGCGCGGGGGCTATGGCTACACCTTC.

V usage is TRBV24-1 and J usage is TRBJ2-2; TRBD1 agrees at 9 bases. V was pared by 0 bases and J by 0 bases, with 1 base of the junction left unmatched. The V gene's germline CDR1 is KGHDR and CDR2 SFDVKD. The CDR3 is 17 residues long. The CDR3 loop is CATSDLTGGSNTGELFF. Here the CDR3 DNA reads TGTGCCACCAGTGATTTGACAGGGGGCTCGAACACCGGGGAGCTGTTTTTT.

CDR3 protein: CASSPRQTGPGEEAFF. The CDR3 nucleotides are TGTGCCAGCTCACCGCGACAGACAGGGCCCGGGGAGGAAGCTTTCTTT. The J gene is TRBJ1-1, the V gene TRBV18, with 7 bases that match TRBD1. The germline CDR1 and CDR2 sequences are KGHSH and LQKENI. V was pared by 3 bases and J by 8 bases, with 15 bases of the junction left unmatched. The CDR3 runs to 16 residues.

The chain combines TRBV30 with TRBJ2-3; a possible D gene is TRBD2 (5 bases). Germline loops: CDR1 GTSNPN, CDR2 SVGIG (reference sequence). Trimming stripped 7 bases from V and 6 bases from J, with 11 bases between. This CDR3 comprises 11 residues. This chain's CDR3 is CAFDGGDTQYF. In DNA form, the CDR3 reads TGTGCCTTTGACGGCGGGGATACGCAGTATTTT.

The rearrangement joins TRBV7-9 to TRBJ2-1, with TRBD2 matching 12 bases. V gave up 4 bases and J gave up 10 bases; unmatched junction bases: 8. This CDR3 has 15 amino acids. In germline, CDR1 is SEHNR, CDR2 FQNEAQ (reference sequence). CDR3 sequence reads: CASSSTSGRPQEQFF. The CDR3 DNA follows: TGTGCCAGCAGCTCTACTAGCGGGAGGCCCCAAGAGCAGTTCTTC.

The CDR3 DNA sequence: TGTGCCAGCAGTTACATCACTAGCGGGAGCCCCTACGAGCAGTACTTC. As protein: CASSYITSGSPYEQYF. The rearrangement uses TRBV6-5 and TRBJ2-7; 11 nucleotides align to TRBD2. Germline-derived CDR1 and CDR2 are MNHEY and SVGAGI. CDR3 length equals 16 residues. The V gene end was trimmed by 2 bases and the J gene end by 2 bases; junction bases not matched to a gene: 5.

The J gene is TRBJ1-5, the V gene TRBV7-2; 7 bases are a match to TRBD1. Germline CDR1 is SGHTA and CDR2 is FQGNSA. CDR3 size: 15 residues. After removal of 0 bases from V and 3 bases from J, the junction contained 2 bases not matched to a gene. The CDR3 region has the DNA TGTGCCAGCAGCTTAGCAGGGGGCTACAATCAGCCCCAGCATTTT. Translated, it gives CASSLAGGYNQPQHF.

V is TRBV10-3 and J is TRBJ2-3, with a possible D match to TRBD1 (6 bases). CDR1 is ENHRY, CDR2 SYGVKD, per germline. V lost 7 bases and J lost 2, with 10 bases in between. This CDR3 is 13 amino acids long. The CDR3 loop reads CAIKAGDTDTQYF. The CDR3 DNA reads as TGTGCCATCAAGGCAGGGGACACAGATACGCAGTATTTT.

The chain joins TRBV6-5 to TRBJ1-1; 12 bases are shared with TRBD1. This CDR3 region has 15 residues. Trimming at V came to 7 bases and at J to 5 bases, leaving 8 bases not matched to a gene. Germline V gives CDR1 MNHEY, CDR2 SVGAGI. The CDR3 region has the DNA TGTGCCAGCACGGGACAGGGGGCGCGGAGGACTGAAGCTTTCTTT. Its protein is CASTGQGARRTEAFF.

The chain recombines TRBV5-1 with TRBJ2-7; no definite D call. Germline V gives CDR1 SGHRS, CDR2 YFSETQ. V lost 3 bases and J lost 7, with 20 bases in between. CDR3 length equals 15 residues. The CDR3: CASSSTPSSLWEQYF. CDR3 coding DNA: TGCGCCAGCAGCTCCACACCCAGTTCGCTTTGGGAGCAGTACTTC.

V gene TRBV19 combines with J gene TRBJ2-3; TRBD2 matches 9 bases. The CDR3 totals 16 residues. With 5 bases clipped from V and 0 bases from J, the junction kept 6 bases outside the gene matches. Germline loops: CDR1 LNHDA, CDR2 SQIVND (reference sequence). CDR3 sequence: CASSSRGGASTDTQYF. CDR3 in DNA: TGTGCCAGTAGTTCACGCGGGGGGGCAAGCACAGATACGCAGTATTTT.

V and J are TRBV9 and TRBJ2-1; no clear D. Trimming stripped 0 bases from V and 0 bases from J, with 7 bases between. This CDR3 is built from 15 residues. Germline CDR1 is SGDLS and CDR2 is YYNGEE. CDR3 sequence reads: CASSVGWSSYNEQFF. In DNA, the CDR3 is TGTGCCAGCAGCGTAGGCTGGAGCTCCTACAATGAGCAGTTCTTC.